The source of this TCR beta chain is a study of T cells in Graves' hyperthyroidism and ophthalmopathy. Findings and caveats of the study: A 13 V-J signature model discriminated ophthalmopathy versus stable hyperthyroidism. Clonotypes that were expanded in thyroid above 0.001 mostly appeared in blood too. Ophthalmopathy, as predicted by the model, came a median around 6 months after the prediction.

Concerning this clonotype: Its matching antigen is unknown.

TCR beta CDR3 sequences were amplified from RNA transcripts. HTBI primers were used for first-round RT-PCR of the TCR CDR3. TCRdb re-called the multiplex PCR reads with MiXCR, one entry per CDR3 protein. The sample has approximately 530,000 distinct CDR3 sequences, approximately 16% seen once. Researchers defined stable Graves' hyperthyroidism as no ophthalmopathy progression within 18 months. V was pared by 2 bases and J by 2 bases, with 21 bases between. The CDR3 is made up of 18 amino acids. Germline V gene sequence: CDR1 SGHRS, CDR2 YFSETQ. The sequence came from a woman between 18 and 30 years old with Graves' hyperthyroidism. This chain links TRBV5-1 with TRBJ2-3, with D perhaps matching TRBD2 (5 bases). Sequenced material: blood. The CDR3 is CASSLVRSPLGLTDTQYF. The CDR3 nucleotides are TGCGCCAGCAGCTTAGTCAGGTCCCCGTTAGGACTCACAGATACGCAGTATTTT. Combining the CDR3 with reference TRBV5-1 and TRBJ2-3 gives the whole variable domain KAGVTQTPRYLIKTRGQQVTLSCSPISGHRSVSWYQQTPGQGLQFLFEYFSETQRNKGNFPGRFSGRQFSNSRSEMNVSTLELGDSALYLCASSLVRSPLGLTDTQYFGPGTRLTVL.